The sequence of this T cell receptor beta chain was determined in a study of blood T cell repertoires in COVID-19. The overall study: Samples of COVID-19 (acute and convalescent) were obtained from the United States, Italy and Spain.

Measured with immunoSEQ multiplex PCR; TCRdb has only the in-frame clones, and not every one. In the table there are some 490,000 clones, roughly nine tenths of which are singletons. Cohort allocation depended upon clinical history that participants reported. Before being deemed recovered, Cohort 3 donors had two negative PCRs, clearance, or symptom resolution. Germline CDR1 reads SGHNT; CDR2 reads YYREEE (reference sequence). The CDR3 runs to 16 residues. V lost 5 bases, J lost 1 base, and 11 bases stayed unmatched. The sample taken for sequencing was PBMCs or T cells enriched from blood (not recorded which). The sequence came from a woman in her sixties or seventies who had recovered from COVID-19. This chain joins TRBV5-4 and TRBJ1-2, with 7 bases aligning to TRBD1. This CDR3 is CASRSERQGINYGYTF. CDR3 DNA sequence: TGTGCCAGCAGGTCTGAGAGACAGGGTATTAACTATGGCTACACCTTC. The full variable domain, its missing parts supplied by reference TRBV5-4 and TRBJ1-2, is ETGVTQSPTHLIKTRGQQVTLRCSSQSGHNTVSWYQQALGQGPQFIFQYYREEENGRGNFPPRFSGLQFPNYSSELNVNALELDDSALYLCASRSERQGINYGYTFGSGTRLTVV.